The next 22 T cell receptor beta chains were all read from a single sample in a study of cytomegalovirus exposure and HLA in healthy donors. Repertoires were generated with immunoSEQ multiplex PCR, while TCRdb's copy carries only in-frame clones and drops some. The repertoire holds around 120,000 clones, with 70% to 90% as singletons. Sequencing was carried out using PBMCs. The receptors were gathered from a woman aged 18 to 35 in good health and CMV-seropositive.

The chain employs TRBV7-8 and TRBJ1-3; TRBD1 matches at 7 bases. Trimming removed 4 bases from V and 0 bases from J; junction bases left unmatched: 12. The length of the CDR3 is 18 residues. Germline V gives CDR1 SGHVS, CDR2 FQNEAQ. CDR3 residues: CASSSRIGQDDSGNTIYF. CDR3 coding DNA: TGTGCCAGCAGCTCTAGGATAGGACAGGATGACTCTGGAAACACCATATATTTT.

A single count supports this clone. The rearrangement uses TRBV4-3 and TRBJ2-2; weak D call: TRBD1 (6 bases). With 1 base removed from V and 6 bases from J, the gap between germline ends came to 12 bases. The CDR3 runs to 15 residues. Germline values: CDR1 LGHNA, CDR2 YSLEER. The CDR3 protein is CASSQGQQGAGELFF. The DNA of the CDR3 is TGCGCCAGCAGCCAAGGTCAACAGGGCGCCGGGGAGCTGTTTTTT.

The CDR3 DNA is TGTGCCACCAGCAGAGAGGGCAGCTTCTACGAGCAGTACTTC. Amino acid sequence: CATSREGSFYEQYF. V usage is TRBV15 and J usage is TRBJ2-7, with no clear D. The CDR3 runs to 14 residues. CDR1 is LNHNV and CDR2 is YYDKDF in the germline V gene (reference sequence). Trimming cost V 0 bases and J 3 bases, with 9 bases left between them.

The CDR3 is CASSEMGSTDTQYF. DNA of the CDR3: TGTGCCAGCAGTGAAATGGGCAGCACAGATACGCAGTATTTT. The rearrangement joins TRBV6-1 to TRBJ2-3; D is ambiguous. V was pared by 2 bases and J by 0 bases, with 6 bases between. The V gene's germline CDR1 is MNHNS and CDR2 SASEGT. The CDR3 contains 14 residues.

This chain uses TRBV7-9 with TRBJ2-1, with 7 bases that match TRBD2. CDR1 is SEHNR, CDR2 FQNEAQ, per germline (reference sequence). The CDR3 consists of 15 residues. Trimming took 5 bases from V and 4 from J; bases not matched to a gene: 8. Here the CDR3 reads CASSPREGTYNEQFF. The CDR3 nucleotides are TGTGCCAGCAGCCCAAGGGAGGGGACTTACAATGAGCAGTTCTTC.

This clone is labeled as medium-sized. The genes are TRBV9 and TRBJ2-5; maybe TRBD1 (7 bases). The germline V gene encodes CDR1 SGDLS and CDR2 YYNGEE. V was trimmed by 4 bases and J by 1 base, leaving 17 bases between them. There are 16 residues in the CDR3. The CDR3 loop reads CASSPQGGGGQETQYF. CDR3 DNA: TGTGCCAGCAGCCCCCAGGGGGGTGGAGGCCAAGAGACCCAGTACTTC.

The sample holds one count of this clone. Other nucleotide sequences from this sample produce the same CDR3. The chain links TRBV5-4 to TRBJ2-3; 10 bases align to TRBD2. The germline V gene encodes CDR1 SGHNT and CDR2 YYREEE (reference sequence). V was pared by 4 bases and J by 2 bases, with 7 bases of the junction left unmatched. The CDR3 is 16 residues long. The DNA for the CDR3 is TGTGCCAGCAGCCCTGGCCTAGCGGGAGACACAGATACGCAGTATTTT. Amino acids: CASSPGLAGDTDTQYF.

This clone has just a few counts. CDR3 protein: CASSPTGAYGYTF. The CDR3 DNA sequence: TGTGCCAGCAGCCCAACAGGGGCCTATGGCTACACCTTC. V is TRBV27 and J is TRBJ1-2; 7 bases are shared with TRBD1. Germline assignment: CDR1 MNHEY and CDR2 SMNVEV (reference sequence). Unmatched junction bases numbered 5, after V lost 6 bases and J lost 4 bases. The length of the CDR3 is 13 residues.

This rearrangement joins TRBV9 to TRBJ2-3; perhaps TRBD1 as D (6 bases). Germline values: CDR1 SGDLS, CDR2 YYNGEE. V dropped 4 bases and J dropped 2 bases, with 17 bases sitting between them. The CDR3 is made up of 16 amino acids. The CDR3 sequence: CASSQAGGGYTDTQYF. Written as DNA, the CDR3 is TGTGCCAGCAGCCAGGCGGGTGGGGGCTACACAGATACGCAGTATTTT. Full variable domain (remainder filled in from reference TRBV9 and TRBJ2-3): DSGVTQTPKHLITATGQRVTLRCSPRSGDLSVYWYQQSLDQGLQFLIQYYNGEERAKGNILERFSAQQFPDLHSELNLSSLELGDSALYFCASSQAGGGYTDTQYFGPGTRLTVL.

The V gene is TRBV2, the J gene TRBJ2-4; 9 bases fit TRBD2. V gave up 4 bases and J gave up 1 base; unmatched junction bases: 2. The CDR3 is 15 residues long. CDR1 SNHLY and CDR2 FYNNEI come from the germline V gene. In DNA, the CDR3 is TGTGCCAGCAGTGGCGGGGGGGCGGCCAAAAACATTCAGTACTTC. This codes for CASSGGGAAKNIQYF.

The genes are TRBV2 and TRBJ2-1; 7 nucleotides agree with TRBD2. J was trimmed by 7 bases and V by 5 bases; bases with no gene match: 17. The CDR3 runs 17 residues. CDR1 and CDR2 (germline): SNHLY, FYNNEI. CDR3 loop: CASSLLAGGRAGNEQFF. The CDR3 DNA follows: TGTGCCAGCAGTCTTCTAGCTGGGGGGAGGGCAGGAAATGAGCAGTTCTTC. Complete variable domain (other parts from reference TRBV2 and TRBJ2-1): EPEVTQTPSHQVTQMGQEVILRCVPISNHLYFYWYRQILGQKVEFLVSFYNNEISEKSEIFDDQFSVERPDGSNFTLKIRSTKLEDSAMYFCASSLLAGGRAGNEQFFGPGTRLTVL.

This chain uses TRBV9 with TRBJ1-2; D is unclear. Between the trimmed V and J ends, which lost 1 base and 2 bases, there was a span of 15 bases. There are 16 residues in the CDR3. Germline-derived CDR1 and CDR2 are SGDLS and YYNGEE. The CDR3 DNA is TGTGCCAGCAGCGTAATGCCCCCTACAGCAAACTATGGCTACACCTTC. Its protein product is CASSVMPPTANYGYTF.

J is TRBJ2-1 and V is TRBV4-2, with 7 bases fitting TRBD1. After removal of 5 bases from V and 0 bases from J, the junction contained 4 bases not matched to a gene. There are 15 residues in the CDR3. CDR1 and CDR2 from the germline V gene are LGHNA and YNFKEQ. The CDR3 loop is CASSKDRSSYNEQFF. The DNA for the CDR3 is TGTGCCAGCAGCAAGGACAGGAGCTCCTACAATGAGCAGTTCTTC.

About this clone: At one end the junction does not follow the germline gene, possibly because of a read error. This CDR3 reads CASSEWTDNPRVF. The CDR3, as DNA: TGTGCCAGCAGTGAGTGGACAGACAACCCGCGGGTCTTC. The rearrangement joins TRBV2 to TRBJ2-1, with D tentatively TRBD1 (6 bases). CDR1 and CDR2 from the germline V gene are SNHLY and FYNNEI. The CDR3 covers 13 residues.

V usage is TRBV4-3 and J usage is TRBJ2-2; TRBD2 matches at 10 bases. This CDR3 is 16 amino acids long. Trimming removed 1 base from V and 6 bases from J; junction bases left unmatched: 5. Germline V lookup: CDR1 LGHNA, CDR2 YSLEER. CDR3 sequence: CASSQGSGRASGELFF. The CDR3 DNA sequence: TGCGCCAGCAGCCAAGGGAGCGGGAGGGCATCCGGGGAGCTGTTTTTT.

The chain couples TRBV6-5 to TRBJ2-7; the D gene is possibly TRBD1 (7 bases). The CDR3 runs 13 residues. Trimming stripped 6 bases from V and 8 bases from J, with 17 bases between. Germline V lookup: CDR1 MNHEY, CDR2 SVGAGI. CDR3 sequence: CASRGGQTHKQYF. CDR3 DNA sequence: TGTGCCAGCAGGGGGGGACAGACCCACAAGCAGTACTTC.

This clone is a singleton in its sample. This rearrangement joins TRBV15 to TRBJ1-1, with 7 bases matching TRBD1. Germline V gene lookup returns CDR1 LNHNV and CDR2 YYDKDF (reference sequence). This CDR3 region has 16 residues. With V trimmed by 5 bases and J by 3 bases, 12 bases remained unmatched. The CDR3 sequence: CATSADRVNAYTEAFF. In DNA, the CDR3 is TGTGCCACCAGCGCCGACAGGGTCAACGCCTACACTGAAGCTTTCTTT.

This clone was counted once. The chain combines TRBV11-2 with TRBJ1-2, with 8 nucleotides matching TRBD1. This CDR3 contains 17 residues. V trimming: 5 bases; J trimming: 5 bases; junction bases outside the gene matches: 16. The germline V gene encodes CDR1 SGHAT and CDR2 FQNNGV. This chain's CDR3 is CASSRPGQAWVSYGYTF. As DNA, the CDR3 is TGTGCCAGCAGCCGTCCGGGACAGGCCTGGGTTTCTTATGGCTACACCTTC.

The V gene is TRBV11-2, the J gene TRBJ2-7; tentative D call: TRBD1 (5 bases). V was cut by 1 base and J by 4 bases, with 14 bases left in between. Germline loops: CDR1 SGHAT, CDR2 FQNNGV. This CDR3 has 15 amino acids. The CDR3 region is CASSLGGGSFYEQYF. The CDR3 DNA follows: TGTGCCAGCAGCTTAGGGGGCGGATCCTTTTACGAGCAGTACTTC.

The CDR3 nucleotides are TGTGCCAGCAGCCGGAATATCAGGGGCTCCTACGAGCAGTACTTC. Encoded protein: CASSRNIRGSYEQYF. V and J are TRBV7-9 and TRBJ2-7; a possible D gene is TRBD1 (6 bases). The germline V gene encodes CDR1 SEHNR and CDR2 FQNEAQ (reference sequence). This CDR3 contains 15 residues. V dropped 5 bases and J dropped 0 bases, with 14 bases sitting between them.

This chain joins TRBV30 and TRBJ1-1; possible D gene TRBD1, 6 bases. The CDR3 sequence is 11 residues long. V gave up 0 bases and J gave up 10 bases, with 9 bases separating them. The V gene's germline CDR1 is GTSNPN and CDR2 SVGIG (reference sequence). This chain's CDR3 is CAWSVGGVAFF. The CDR3 DNA sequence: TGTGCCTGGAGTGTAGGGGGGGTAGCTTTCTTT.

The chain has TRBV9 and TRBJ1-2; D might be TRBD1 (6 bases). The V end lost 4 bases, the J end lost 4 bases, and 17 bases lay between the germline ends. The CDR3 runs 15 residues. Germline-derived CDR1 and CDR2 are SGDLS and YYNGEE. The DNA of the CDR3 is TGTGCCAGCAGCCCGGTAGGGGGTGGAAGCTATGGCTACACCTTC. Residues: CASSPVGGGSYGYTF.